Listed below are T cell receptor beta chains from one sample, sequenced in a study of shared clonotypes between healthy human individuals. This table comes from immunoSEQ multiplex PCR, and its TCRdb copy is limited to in-frame clones, with some not included. The sample lists 2.3 million or so clones; 80% to 95% were seen once. The specimen was naive CD4+ T cells from PBMCs. The receptors shown here come from a man aged 18 to 30 in good health. Some clones in this sample may be carry-over from other donors' samples. Both conserved end residues are part of each CDR3. D genes are given only for firm matches. Clone size is not always given. Where it is, it says once, few, many or a class for expanded clones.

d_call	clone_size	j_call	v_call	cdr3_nt	cdr3_aa
-	-	TRBJ2-2	TRBV10-1	TGCGCCAGCAGTGAGTCGTTAGGGGGTGAGGCCGGGGAGCTGTTTTTT	CASSESLGGEAGELFF
-	-	TRBJ2-7	TRBV9	TGTGCCAGCAGCGTAGGGAATCCTCCGGGAGAGCAGTACTTC	CASSVGNPPGEQYF
-	-	TRBJ2-3	TRBV6-5	TGTGCCAGCAGTTACTCGACGGGAGACACGCAGTATTTT	CASSYSTGDTQYF
-	-	TRBJ1-3	TRBV20-1	TGCAGTGCACCCTTAGGGGACGCCATATATTTT	CSAPLGDAIYF
-	-	TRBJ2-1	TRBV11-2	TGTGCCAGCAGCCTAGTGCTAGACTCCTACAATGAGCAGTTCTTC	CASSLVLDSYNEQFF
-	once	TRBJ2-7	TRBV7-8	TGTGCCAGCAGCTTTTCAGGGGTCCACGAGCAGTACTTC	CASSFSGVHEQYF
-	once	TRBJ2-7	TRBV29-1	TGCAGCGTAGCCGGGACACCTATGGCCTACGAGCAGTACTTC	CSVAGTPMAYEQYF
-	-	TRBJ2-1	TRBV6-1	TGTGCCAGCAGGGGAGGGGGCAATGAGCAGTTCTTC	CASRGGGNEQFF
TRBD2	-	TRBJ2-1	TRBV27	TGTGCCAGCAGTTTCGGGCAGCGGGGTGGTTCATATCACAATGAGCAGTTCTTC	CASSFGQRGGSYHNEQFF
-	-	TRBJ1-2	TRBV10-3	TGTGCCATCAGGGCAGGGACGGATATCTTCTATGGCTACACCTTC	CAIRAGTDIFYGYTF
-	-	TRBJ1-5	TRBV18	TGTGCCAGCTCACCCTTTTCACAGGGAAATAGCAATCAGCCCCAGCATTTT	CASSPFSQGNSNQPQHF
-	-	TRBJ2-5	TRBV6-1	TGTGCCAGCAGTGAAGTTAGTAAGACCGTTGCAGAGACCCAGTACTTC	CASSEVSKTVAETQYF
-	-	TRBJ1-1	TRBV7-3	TGTGCCAGCAGCCCGGTGCGGTCGGGGGTGAACACTGAAGCTTTCTTT	CASSPVRSGVNTEAFF
TRBD2	-	TRBJ2-1	TRBV7-2	TGTGCCAGCAGCCATACTAGCGGGAGGGCCCAGAATGAGCAGTTCTTC	CASSHTSGRAQNEQFF
-	-	TRBJ2-5	TRBV18	TGTGCCAGCTCACCAAGCTCTTCGCGGGAGACCCAGTACTTC	CASSPSSSRETQYF
TRBD1	-	TRBJ1-2	TRBV9	TGTGCCAGCAGCGCCGCAGGGGGCTATGGCTACACCTTC	CASSAAGGYGYTF
-	-	TRBJ1-4	TRBV5-1	TGCGCCAGCAGCTTGGAACAGCGGAATGAAAAACTGTTTTTT	CASSLEQRNEKLFF
TRBD2	once	TRBJ2-1	TRBV30	TGTGCCTGGAGTGGACTAGCGGGAGGGGGAAAGCAGTTCTTC	CAWSGLAGGGKQFF
-	-	TRBJ1-4	TRBV30	TGTGCCTGGAGTGTCGGGCAGCTCATCGTTAATGAAAAACTGTTTTTT	CAWSVGQLIVNEKLFF
TRBD1	-	TRBJ2-3	TRBV10-3	TGTGCCATCAGTGGGGGACAGGGTTCCTTAAGCACAGATACGCAGTATTTT	CAISGGQGSLSTDTQYF
TRBD1	-	TRBJ2-5	TRBV5-1	TGCGCCAGCGCGACAGACAGGGGGCTGGAGACCCAGTACTTC	CASATDRGLETQYF
-	-	TRBJ2-7	TRBV6-1	TGTGCCAGCACGCAAAGTCAGACAGGATCCAACGAGCAGTACTTC	CASTQSQTGSNEQYF